The 22 T cell receptor beta chains below come from one sample, sequenced in a study of identical twins. Each CDR3 protein gets one entry after TCRdb re-called the 5' RACE reads with MiXCR. The sample carries 250,000 or so distinct CDR3 sequences, roughly 7% recorded once. This same sample was also part of a study on yellow fever vaccine responses in identical twins.

The sample taken for sequencing was memory (CD45RO+) T cells sorted from blood. These receptors all stem from a woman aged 18-29 years in good health.

This clonotype was seen only once. Given a much more abundant clone one base away, this may be a read error. The chain uses TRBV5-6 and TRBJ2-4; possible D gene TRBD2, 5 bases. The CDR3 has 15 amino acids. The germline V gene has CDR1 SGHDT and CDR2 YYEEEE. The CDR3 here is CASSPYGSAKHIQYF. CDR3 sequence (DNA): TGTGCCAGCAGCCCGTATGGGAGTGCCAAACACATTCAGTACTTC.

As for this clonotype: A read error is possible here, since a much larger clone lies one base away. The chain joins TRBV6-2 or TRBV6-3 to TRBJ2-1; 9 bases agree with TRBD1. CDR3 size: 16 residues. The germline V gene encodes CDR1 MNHEY and CDR2 SVGEGT. CDR3 region: CASSPRQGGSHNEQFF. As DNA, the CDR3 is TGTGCCAGCAGTCCGCGACAGGGGGGCTCCCACAATGAGCAGTTCTTC.

This clonotype was recorded at least ten times. V usage is TRBV5-1 and J usage is TRBJ1-5; D possibly corresponds to TRBD1 (5 bases). The CDR3 spans 14 residues. Germline lookup yields CDR1 SGHRS and CDR2 YFSETQ. The germline V and J ends were trimmed by 3 bases and 5 bases, with 12 bases remaining between them. The CDR3 sequence is CASSWGSGDQPQHF. The CDR3 nucleotides read TGCGCCAGCAGCTGGGGGAGTGGGGATCAGCCCCAGCATTTT.

The J gene is TRBJ1-1, the V gene TRBV6-1; TRBD1 matches at 8 bases. Germline lookup yields CDR1 MNHNS and CDR2 SASEGT. V shed 6 bases, J shed 5 bases, and the junction held 11 bases outside the gene matches. This CDR3 has 15 amino acids. CDR3 nucleotides: TGTGCCAGCAGCTTCCTTCAGGGGGCAGGGACTGAAGCTTTCTTT. Protein: CASSFLQGAGTEAFF.

This sequence joins TRBV5-1 and TRBJ2-1; 8 positions match TRBD1. The V gene end was trimmed by 0 bases and the J gene end by 7 bases; junction bases not matched to a gene: 0. Germline V lookup: CDR1 SGHRS, CDR2 YFSETQ. The CDR3 is 13 amino acids. This CDR3 is CASSLDRGNEQFF. CDR3 DNA: TGCGCCAGCAGCTTGGACAGGGGGAATGAGCAGTTCTTC.

The chain employs TRBV27 and TRBJ2-5, with unresolved D. This CDR3 comprises 13 residues. Germline V CDR1 and CDR2: MNHEY, SMNVEV (reference sequence). The V end lost 5 bases, the J end lost 0 bases, and 7 bases lay between the germline ends. In DNA form, the CDR3 reads TGTGCCAGCAGTCGGGTGAACCAAGAGACCCAGTACTTC. Translation: CASSRVNQETQYF.

There are many counts of this clonotype. V gene TRBV29-1 combines with J gene TRBJ2-4; D unresolved. V was shortened by 4 bases and J by 14 bases, with 12 bases between the two germline ends. The CDR3 sequence is 10 residues long. CDR1 is SQVTM, CDR2 ANQGSEA, per germline. The CDR3 nucleotides are TGCAGCGTTGGTGCAGTGAGCGAGTACTTC. It specifies CSVGAVSEYF.

This chain uses TRBV5-4 with TRBJ2-4; TRBD2 matches at 7 bases. V lost 0 bases to trimming and J lost 3 bases; unmatched junction nucleotides: 6. The CDR3 is made up of 16 amino acids. Germline lookup yields CDR1 SGHNT and CDR2 YYREEE (reference sequence). The CDR3 here is CASSLGREGFKNIQYF. CDR3 bases: TGTGCCAGCAGCTTGGGCAGGGAGGGATTCAAAAACATTCAGTACTTC.

This clonotype was observed a handful of times. The chain is built from TRBV5-8 and TRBJ2-7; 10 positions agree with TRBD1. The CDR3 spans 17 residues. V was clipped by 4 bases and J by 4 bases; unmatched bases: 14. Germline V gene lookup returns CDR1 SGHTS and CDR2 YDEGEE. The CDR3 sequence is CASSPHDRDRGPYEQYV. The DNA for the CDR3 is TGTGCCAGCAGCCCACACGACCGGGACAGGGGACCGTACGAGCAGTACGTC.

The J gene is TRBJ2-3, the V gene TRBV9, with D tentatively TRBD2 (6 bases). V lost 6 bases and J lost 2, with 13 bases in between. This CDR3 spans 14 amino acids. Germline lookup yields CDR1 SGDLS and CDR2 YYNGEE. In nucleotides, the CDR3 is TGTGCCAGCACGGCGGGAACCTACACAGATACGCAGTATTTT. Its protein is CASTAGTYTDTQYF. The whole variable domain, filled in from reference TRBV9 and TRBJ2-3, reads DSGVTQTPKHLITATGQRVTLRCSPRSGDLSVYWYQQSLDQGLQFLIQYYNGEERAKGNILERFSAQQFPDLHSELNLSSLELGDSALYFCASTAGTYTDTQYFGPGTRLTVL.

This clonotype has more than one count but fewer than ten. The genes are TRBV20-1 and TRBJ2-1; D remains ambiguous. Per the germline V gene, CDR1 is DFQATT and CDR2 is SNEGSKA (reference sequence). The CDR3 contains 17 residues. V was clipped by 3 bases and J by 0 bases, with 18 bases between them. The DNA of the CDR3 is TGCAGTGCTAGGGCCCGCTACTCGCGGAGCTCCTACAATGAGCAGTTCTTC. Translated, it gives CSARARYSRSSYNEQFF.

This clonotype was seen only a few times. This chain's CDR3 is CASSLVAGANTGELFF. The CDR3 coding sequence is TGTGCCAGCAGCTTAGTGGCGGGGGCGAACACCGGGGAGCTGTTTTTT. The chain uses TRBV7-6 and TRBJ2-2; the match to TRBD2 covers 7 bases. The CDR3 loop spans 16 amino acids. V lost 1 base, J lost 0 bases, and 2 bases stayed unmatched. Germline values: CDR1 SGHVS, CDR2 FNYEAQ.

Only a few counts were recorded for this clonotype. The chain has TRBV18 and TRBJ2-7, with 7 bases that match TRBD2. This CDR3 region has 15 residues. V was clipped by 2 bases and J by 3 bases; unmatched bases: 7. The germline V gene encodes CDR1 KGHSH and CDR2 LQKENI. The CDR3 DNA sequence: TGTGCCAGCTCACCAAGGGGCGGGAGCAACTACGAGCAGTACTTC. Protein sequence: CASSPRGGSNYEQYF.

In regard to this clonotype: One junction end disagrees with the germline gene, perhaps due to a read error. The V gene is TRBV6-2 or TRBV6-3, the J gene TRBJ2-3; D is uncertain. CDR1 MNHEY and CDR2 SVGEGT come from the germline V gene. CDR3 size: 8 residues. The CDR3 loop reads CASSWFLF. The CDR3 DNA is TGTGCCAGCAGTTGGTTTCTATTT.

There are many counts of this clonotype. V gene TRBV3-1 combines with J gene TRBJ2-1, with D possibly matching TRBD1 (7 bases). V lost 3 bases and J lost 12, with 21 bases in between. From germline, CDR1 is LGHDT and CDR2 YNNKEL (reference sequence). CDR3 size: 15 residues. CDR3 bases: TGTGCCAGCAGCCATGGCGACAGGGAGGCTTTTGGGCAGTTCTTC. This sequence encodes CASSHGDREAFGQFF.

The genes are TRBV7-2 and TRBJ2-1, with D perhaps TRBD2 (6 bases). From germline, CDR1 is SGHTA and CDR2 FQGNSA. The V end was cut by 4 bases, the J end by 0 bases, with 10 bases between. The CDR3 runs to 15 residues. CDR3 amino acids: CASSSRTTSYNEQFF. CDR3 nucleotide sequence: TGTGCCAGCAGCTCGCGGACTACCTCCTACAATGAGCAGTTCTTC.

This clonotype appeared many times. This chain joins TRBV5-1 and TRBJ2-3; D perhaps matches TRBD1 (6 bases). CDR3 size: 16 residues. The germline V gene has CDR1 SGHRS and CDR2 YFSETQ. V was cut by 4 bases and J by 6 bases, with 21 bases left in between. The CDR3 is CASSIQPGQGSDTQYF. CDR3 nucleotides: TGCGCCAGCAGCATACAACCGGGACAAGGTAGTGATACGCAGTATTTT.

This clonotype has only a few counts. The V and J genes are TRBV6-1 and TRBJ2-3, with TRBD2 identical over 10 bases. With 10 bases clipped from V and 7 bases from J, the junction kept 8 bases outside the gene matches. Germline-derived CDR1 and CDR2 are MNHNS and SASEGT. The CDR3 consists of 13 residues. Written as DNA, the CDR3 is TGTGCCACCCGAGCGGGAGGGTTCAATACGCAGTATTTT. It codes for CATRAGGFNTQYF.

With respect to this clonotype: A much larger clone sits a single nucleotide away, making a read error possible. The rearrangement uses TRBV4-1 and TRBJ1-1, with D perhaps matching TRBD1 (6 bases). The CDR3 is made up of 13 amino acids. Germline V gene lookup returns CDR1 MGHRA and CDR2 YSYEKL. CDR3 sequence (DNA): TGCGCCAGCAGCCGAGATACGGTCAGGGGCCTTCTCTTT. Protein sequence: CASSRDTVRGLLF.

This clonotype was detected ten times or more. The chain combines TRBV15 with TRBJ2-1; tentatively, D is TRBD1 or TRBD2 (5 bases each). Trimming left V 0 bases short and J 3 bases short, with 24 bases between. CDR1 is LNHNV and CDR2 is YYDKDF in the germline V gene (reference sequence). CDR3 length: 20 residues. The CDR3: CATSRDTADLGWGIYNEQFF. CDR3 nucleotide sequence: TGTGCCACCAGCAGAGATACGGCGGACCTGGGGTGGGGGATCTACAATGAGCAGTTCTTC.

This chain links TRBV10-3 with TRBJ2-7, with D unresolved. Germline CDR1 is ENHRY and CDR2 is SYGVKD. Trimming cost V 2 bases and J 4 bases, with 6 bases left between them. The CDR3 sequence is 12 residues long. CDR3 sequence: CAISETGYEQYF. DNA for the CDR3: TGTGCCATCAGTGAGACCGGTTACGAGCAGTACTTC.

This clonotype turned up a few times. The rearrangement links TRBV10-3 to TRBJ2-7, with D tentatively TRBD1 or TRBD2 (5 bases each). V dropped 5 bases and J dropped 7 bases, with 18 bases sitting between them. The CDR3 is 14 amino acids. Per germline, CDR1 ENHRY and CDR2 SYGVKD. The CDR3, as DNA: TGTGCCATCAGTTCCGGGACCCCAGAGTGGGAGCAGTACTTC. This sequence encodes CAISSGTPEWEQYF.